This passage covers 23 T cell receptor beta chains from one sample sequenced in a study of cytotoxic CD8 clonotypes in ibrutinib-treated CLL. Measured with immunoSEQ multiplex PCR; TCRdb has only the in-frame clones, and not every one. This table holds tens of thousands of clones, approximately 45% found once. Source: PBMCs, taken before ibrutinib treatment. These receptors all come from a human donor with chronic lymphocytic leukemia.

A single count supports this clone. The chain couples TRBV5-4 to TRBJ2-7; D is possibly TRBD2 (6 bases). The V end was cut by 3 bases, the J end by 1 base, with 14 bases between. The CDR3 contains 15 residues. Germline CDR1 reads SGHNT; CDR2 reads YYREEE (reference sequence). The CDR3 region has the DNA TGTGCCAGCAGCTCAGGCGGGACCCTTTCCTACGAGCAGTACTTC. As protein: CASSSGGTLSYEQYF.

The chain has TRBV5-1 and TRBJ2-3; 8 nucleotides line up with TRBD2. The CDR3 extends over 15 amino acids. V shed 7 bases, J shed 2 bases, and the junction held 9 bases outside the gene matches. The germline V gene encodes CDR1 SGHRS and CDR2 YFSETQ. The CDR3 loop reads CASGKGGGTTDTQYF. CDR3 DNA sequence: TGCGCCAGCGGAAAGGGCGGGGGGACCACAGATACGCAGTATTTT.

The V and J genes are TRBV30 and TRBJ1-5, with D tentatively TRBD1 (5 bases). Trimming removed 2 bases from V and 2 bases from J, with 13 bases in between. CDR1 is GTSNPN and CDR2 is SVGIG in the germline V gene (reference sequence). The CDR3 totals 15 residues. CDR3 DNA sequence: TGTGCCTGGAGTCCAGGGAGTTGGGGCAATCAGCCCCAGCATTTT. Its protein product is CAWSPGSWGNQPQHF.

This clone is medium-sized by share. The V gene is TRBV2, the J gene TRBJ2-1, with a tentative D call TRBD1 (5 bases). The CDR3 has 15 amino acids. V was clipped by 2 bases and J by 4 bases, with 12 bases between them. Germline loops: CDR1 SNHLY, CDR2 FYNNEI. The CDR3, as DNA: TGTGCCAGCAGTGAACAGGGTTTCGTTTACAATGAGCAGTTCTTC. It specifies CASSEQGFVYNEQFF.

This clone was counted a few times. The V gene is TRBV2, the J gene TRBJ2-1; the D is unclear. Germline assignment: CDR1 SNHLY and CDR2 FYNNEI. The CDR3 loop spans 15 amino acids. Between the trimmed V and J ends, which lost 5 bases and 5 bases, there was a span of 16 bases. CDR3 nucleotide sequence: TGTGCCAGCAGTAGTGAACCTAGGGCCGACAATGAGCAGTTCTTC. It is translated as CASSSEPRADNEQFF.

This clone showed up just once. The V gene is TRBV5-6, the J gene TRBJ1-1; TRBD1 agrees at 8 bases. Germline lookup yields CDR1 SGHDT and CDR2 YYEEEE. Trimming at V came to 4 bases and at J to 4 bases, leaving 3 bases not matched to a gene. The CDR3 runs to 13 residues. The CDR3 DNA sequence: TGTGCCAGCAGCGTGACAGGGGTCACTGAAGCTTTCTTT. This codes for CASSVTGVTEAFF.

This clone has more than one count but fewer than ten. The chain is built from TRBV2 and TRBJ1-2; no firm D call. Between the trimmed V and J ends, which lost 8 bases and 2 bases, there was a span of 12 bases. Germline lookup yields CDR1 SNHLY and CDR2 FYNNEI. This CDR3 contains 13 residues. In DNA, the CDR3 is TGTGCCAGCTCTGAGGACGGGAACTATGGCTACACCTTC. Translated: CASSEDGNYGYTF.

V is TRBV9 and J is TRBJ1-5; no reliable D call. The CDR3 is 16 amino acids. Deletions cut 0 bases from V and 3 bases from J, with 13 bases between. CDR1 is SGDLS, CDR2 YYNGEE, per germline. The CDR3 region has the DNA TGTGCCAGCAGCGTAGACGCAACCCCGGTCAATCAGCCCCAGCATTTT. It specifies CASSVDATPVNQPQHF.

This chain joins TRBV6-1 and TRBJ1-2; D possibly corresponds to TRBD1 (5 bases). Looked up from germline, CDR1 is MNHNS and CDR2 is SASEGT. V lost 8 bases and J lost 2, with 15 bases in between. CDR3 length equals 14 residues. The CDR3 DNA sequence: TGTGCCAGCGTGTTGGGGGGAGCCAACTATGGCTACACCTTC. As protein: CASVLGGANYGYTF.

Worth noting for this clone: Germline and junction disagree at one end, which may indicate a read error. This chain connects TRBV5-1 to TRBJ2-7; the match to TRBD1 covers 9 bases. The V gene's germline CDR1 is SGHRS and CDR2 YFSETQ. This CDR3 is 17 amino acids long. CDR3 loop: CASTKTLGTGISHEQYF. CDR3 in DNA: TGCGCCAGCACCAAAACCTTGGGGACAGGGATCTCCCACGAGCAGTACTTC. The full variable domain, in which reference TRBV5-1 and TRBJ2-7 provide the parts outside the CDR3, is KAGVTQTPRYLIKTRGQQVTLSCSPISGHRSVSWYQQTPGQGLQFLFEYFSETQRNKGNFPGRFSGRQFSNSRSEMNVSTLELGDSALYLCASTKTLGTGISHEQYFGPGTRLTVT.

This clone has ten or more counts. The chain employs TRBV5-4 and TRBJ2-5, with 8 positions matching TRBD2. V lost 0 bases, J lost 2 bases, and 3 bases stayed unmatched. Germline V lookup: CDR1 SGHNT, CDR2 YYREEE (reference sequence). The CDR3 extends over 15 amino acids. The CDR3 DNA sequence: TGTGCCAGCAGCTTGGGAGCGGGGGCACAAGAGACCCAGTACTTC. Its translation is CASSLGAGAQETQYF.

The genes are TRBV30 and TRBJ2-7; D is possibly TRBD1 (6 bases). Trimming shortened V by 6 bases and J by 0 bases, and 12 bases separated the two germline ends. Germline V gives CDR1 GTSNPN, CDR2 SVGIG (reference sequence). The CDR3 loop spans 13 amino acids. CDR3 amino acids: CACYRASSYEQYF. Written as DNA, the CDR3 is TGTGCCTGTTACAGGGCAAGCTCCTACGAGCAGTACTTC.

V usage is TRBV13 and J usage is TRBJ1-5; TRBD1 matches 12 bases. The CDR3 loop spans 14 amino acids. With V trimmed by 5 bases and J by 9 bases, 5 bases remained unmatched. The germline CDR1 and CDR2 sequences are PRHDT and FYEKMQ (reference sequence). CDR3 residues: CASSQGTGGLPQHF. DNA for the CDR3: TGTGCCAGCAGCCAAGGGACAGGGGGCCTGCCCCAGCATTTT.

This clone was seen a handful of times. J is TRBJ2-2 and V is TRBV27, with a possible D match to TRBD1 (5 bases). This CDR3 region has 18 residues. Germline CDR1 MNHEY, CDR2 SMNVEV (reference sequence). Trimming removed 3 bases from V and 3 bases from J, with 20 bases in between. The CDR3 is CASSFLARWGRDTGELFF. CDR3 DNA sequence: TGTGCCAGCAGTTTTTTGGCCCGGTGGGGCAGGGACACCGGGGAGCTGTTTTTT.

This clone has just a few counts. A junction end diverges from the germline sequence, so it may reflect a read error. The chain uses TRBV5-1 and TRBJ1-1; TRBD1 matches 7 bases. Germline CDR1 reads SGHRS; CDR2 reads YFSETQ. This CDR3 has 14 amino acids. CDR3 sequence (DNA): TGCGCCAGCAGGTTGGGACAGTATTACACTGAAGCTTTCTTT. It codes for CASRLGQYYTEAFF.

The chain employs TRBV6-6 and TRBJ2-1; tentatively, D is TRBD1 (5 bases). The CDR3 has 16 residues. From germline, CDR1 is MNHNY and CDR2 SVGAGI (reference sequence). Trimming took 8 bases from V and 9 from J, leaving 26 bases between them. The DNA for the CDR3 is TGTGCCAGCCGTCCTGGGCAGGGCGGTACCTCAGGTGAGCAGTTCTTC. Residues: CASRPGQGGTSGEQFF.

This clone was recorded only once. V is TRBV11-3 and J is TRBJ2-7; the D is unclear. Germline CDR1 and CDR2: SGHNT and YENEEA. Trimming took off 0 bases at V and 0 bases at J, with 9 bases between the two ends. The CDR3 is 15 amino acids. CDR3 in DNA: TGTGCCAGCAGCTTAGAATTCGGCAGCTCCTACGAGCAGTACTTC. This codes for CASSLEFGSSYEQYF. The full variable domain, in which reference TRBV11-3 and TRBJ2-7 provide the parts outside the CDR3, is EAGVVQSPRYKIIEKKQPVAFWCNPISGHNTLYWYLQNLGQGPELLIRYENEEAVDDSQLPKDRFSAERLKGVDSTLKIQPAELGDSAVYLCASSLEFGSSYEQYFGPGTRLTVT.

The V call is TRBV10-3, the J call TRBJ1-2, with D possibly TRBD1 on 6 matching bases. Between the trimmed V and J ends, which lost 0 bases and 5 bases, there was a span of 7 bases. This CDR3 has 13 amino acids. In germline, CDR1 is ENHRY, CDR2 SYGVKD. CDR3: CAISESQGYGYTF. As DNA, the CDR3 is TGTGCCATCAGTGAGTCACAGGGATATGGCTACACCTTC.

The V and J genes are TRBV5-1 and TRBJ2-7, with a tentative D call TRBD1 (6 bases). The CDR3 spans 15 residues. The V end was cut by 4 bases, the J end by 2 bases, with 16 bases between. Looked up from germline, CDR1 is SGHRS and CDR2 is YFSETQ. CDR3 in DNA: TGCGCCAGCAGCGCCGCCAGGGGAAAGGCCTACGAGCAGTACTTC. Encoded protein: CASSAARGKAYEQYF.

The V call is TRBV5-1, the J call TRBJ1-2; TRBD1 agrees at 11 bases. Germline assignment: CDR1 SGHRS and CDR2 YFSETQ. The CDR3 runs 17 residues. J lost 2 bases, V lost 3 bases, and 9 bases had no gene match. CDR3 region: CASSSGTGGTSNYGYTF. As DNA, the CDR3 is TGCGCCAGCAGCTCCGGGACAGGGGGAACTTCCAACTATGGCTACACCTTC.

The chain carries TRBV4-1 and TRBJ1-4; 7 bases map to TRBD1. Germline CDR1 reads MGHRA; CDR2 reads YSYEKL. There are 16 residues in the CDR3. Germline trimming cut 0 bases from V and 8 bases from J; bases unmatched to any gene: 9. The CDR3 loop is CASSQDWVTGREKLFF. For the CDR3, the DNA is TGCGCCAGCAGCCAAGATTGGGTGACAGGGAGGGAAAAACTGTTTTTT.

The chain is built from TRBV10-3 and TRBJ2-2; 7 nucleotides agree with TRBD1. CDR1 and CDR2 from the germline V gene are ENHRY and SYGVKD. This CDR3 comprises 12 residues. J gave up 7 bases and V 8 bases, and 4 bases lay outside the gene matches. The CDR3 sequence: CAIAGGSGELFF. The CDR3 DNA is TGTGCCATCGCAGGGGGAAGCGGGGAGCTGTTTTTT.

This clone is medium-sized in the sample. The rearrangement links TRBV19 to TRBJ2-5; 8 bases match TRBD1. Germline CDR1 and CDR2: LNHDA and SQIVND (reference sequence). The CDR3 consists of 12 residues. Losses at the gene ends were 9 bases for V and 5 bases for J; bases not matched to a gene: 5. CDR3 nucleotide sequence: TGTGCCAGCAGGACAGGGAGGGAGACCCAGTACTTC. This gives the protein CASRTGRETQYF.